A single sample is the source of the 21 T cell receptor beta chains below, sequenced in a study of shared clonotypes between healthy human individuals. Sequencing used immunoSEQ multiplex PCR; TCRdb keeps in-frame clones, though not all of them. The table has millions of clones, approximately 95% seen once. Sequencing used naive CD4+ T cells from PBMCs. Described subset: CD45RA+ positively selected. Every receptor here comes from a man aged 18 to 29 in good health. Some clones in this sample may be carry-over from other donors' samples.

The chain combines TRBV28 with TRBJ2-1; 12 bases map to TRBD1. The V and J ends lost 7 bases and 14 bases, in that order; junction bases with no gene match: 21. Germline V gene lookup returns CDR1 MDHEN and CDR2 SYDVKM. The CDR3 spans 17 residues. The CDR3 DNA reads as TGTGCCAGCATCCACCGGCCCGGGACAGGGGGCGATATTGGAAAGTTCTTC. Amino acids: CASIHRPGTGGDIGKFF.

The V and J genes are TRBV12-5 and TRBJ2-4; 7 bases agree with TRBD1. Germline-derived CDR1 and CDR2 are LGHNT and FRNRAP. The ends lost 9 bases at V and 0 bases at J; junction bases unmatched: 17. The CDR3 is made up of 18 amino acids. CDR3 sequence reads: CASPRGGYDSLAKNIQYF. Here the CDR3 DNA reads TGTGCTAGCCCAAGAGGGGGCTACGATTCACTAGCCAAAAACATTCAGTACTTC.

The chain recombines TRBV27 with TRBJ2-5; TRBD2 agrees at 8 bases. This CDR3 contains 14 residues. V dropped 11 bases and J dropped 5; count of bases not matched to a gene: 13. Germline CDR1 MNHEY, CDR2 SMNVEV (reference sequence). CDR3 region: CASRGSGTRETQYF. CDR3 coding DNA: TGTGCCTCTCGGGGTAGCGGGACCCGGGAGACCCAGTACTTC.

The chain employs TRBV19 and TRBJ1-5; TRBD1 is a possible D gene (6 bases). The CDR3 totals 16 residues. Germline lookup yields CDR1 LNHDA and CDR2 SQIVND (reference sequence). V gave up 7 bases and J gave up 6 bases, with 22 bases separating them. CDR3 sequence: CASNAWVRGLRQPQHF. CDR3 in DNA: TGTGCCAGTAATGCATGGGTGCGGGGGCTCCGTCAGCCCCAGCATTTT. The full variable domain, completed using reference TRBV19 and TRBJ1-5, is DGGITQSPKYLFRKEGQNVTLSCEQNLNHDAMYWYRQDPGQGLRLIYYSQIVNDFQKGDIAEGYSVSREKKESFPLTVTSAQKNPTAFYLCASNAWVRGLRQPQHFGDGTRLSIL.

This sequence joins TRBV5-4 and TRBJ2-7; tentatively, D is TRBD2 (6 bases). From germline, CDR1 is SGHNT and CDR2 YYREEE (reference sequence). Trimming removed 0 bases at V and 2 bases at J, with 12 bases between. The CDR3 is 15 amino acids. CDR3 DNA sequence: TGTGCCAGCAGCTTGGAGCCGGGAGCCCCCTACGAGCAGTACTTC. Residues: CASSLEPGAPYEQYF.

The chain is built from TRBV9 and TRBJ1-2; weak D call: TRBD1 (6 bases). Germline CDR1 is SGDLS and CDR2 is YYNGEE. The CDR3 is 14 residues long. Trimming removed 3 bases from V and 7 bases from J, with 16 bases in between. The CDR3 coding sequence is TGTGCCAGCAGCGCACGAGGGGGGGTTGGTGGCTACACCTTC. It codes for CASSARGGVGGYTF.

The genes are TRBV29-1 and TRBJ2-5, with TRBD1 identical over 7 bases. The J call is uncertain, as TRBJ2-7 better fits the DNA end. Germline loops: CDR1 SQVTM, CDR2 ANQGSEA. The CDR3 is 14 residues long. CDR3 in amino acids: CSAGPTGIASEQYF. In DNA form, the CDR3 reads TGCAGCGCCGGCCCGACAGGGATAGCCAGCGAGCAGTACTTC.

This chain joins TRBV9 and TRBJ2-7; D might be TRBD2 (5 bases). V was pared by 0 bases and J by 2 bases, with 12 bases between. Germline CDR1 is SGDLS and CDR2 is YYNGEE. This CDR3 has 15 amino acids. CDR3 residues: CASSVGSGKAYEQYF. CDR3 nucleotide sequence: TGTGCCAGCAGCGTAGGGAGCGGAAAAGCCTACGAGCAGTACTTC.

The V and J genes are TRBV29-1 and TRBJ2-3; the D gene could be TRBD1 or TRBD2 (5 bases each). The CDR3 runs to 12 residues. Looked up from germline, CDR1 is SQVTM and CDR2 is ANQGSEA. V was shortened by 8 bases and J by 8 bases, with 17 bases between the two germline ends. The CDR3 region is CSPGAEKGTQYF. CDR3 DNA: TGCAGCCCCGGGGCCGAAAAGGGTACGCAGTATTTT.

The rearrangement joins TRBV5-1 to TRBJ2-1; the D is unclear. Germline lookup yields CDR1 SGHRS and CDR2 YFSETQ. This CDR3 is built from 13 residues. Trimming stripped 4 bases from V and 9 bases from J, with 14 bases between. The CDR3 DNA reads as TGCGCCAGCAGCCAGGCCCCCCCTGTTGAGCAGTTCTTC. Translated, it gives CASSQAPPVEQFF.

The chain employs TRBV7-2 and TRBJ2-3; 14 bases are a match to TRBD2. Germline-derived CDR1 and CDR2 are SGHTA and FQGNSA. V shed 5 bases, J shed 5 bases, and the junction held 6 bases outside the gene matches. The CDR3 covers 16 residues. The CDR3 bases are TGTGCCAGCAGCCCTGGGACTAGCGGGAGAAGAGATACGCAGTATTTT. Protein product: CASSPGTSGRRDTQYF.

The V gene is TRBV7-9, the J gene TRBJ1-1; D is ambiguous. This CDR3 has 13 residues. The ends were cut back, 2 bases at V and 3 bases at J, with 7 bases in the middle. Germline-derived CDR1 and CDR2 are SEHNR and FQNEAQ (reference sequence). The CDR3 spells CASSLLLDTEAFF. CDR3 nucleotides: TGTGCCAGCAGCTTATTGTTGGACACTGAAGCTTTCTTT.

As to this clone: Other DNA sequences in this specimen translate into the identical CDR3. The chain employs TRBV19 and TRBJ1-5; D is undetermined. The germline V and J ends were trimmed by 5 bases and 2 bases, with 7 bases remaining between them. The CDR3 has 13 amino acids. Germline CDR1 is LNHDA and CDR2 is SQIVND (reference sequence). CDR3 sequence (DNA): TGTGCCAGTAGTCTAACGGGCAATCAGCCCCAGCATTTT. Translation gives CASSLTGNQPQHF.

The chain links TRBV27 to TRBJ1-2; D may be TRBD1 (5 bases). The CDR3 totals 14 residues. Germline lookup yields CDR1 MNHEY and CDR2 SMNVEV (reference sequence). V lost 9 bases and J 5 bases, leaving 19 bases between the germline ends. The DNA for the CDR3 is TGTGCCAGAGTACCGGGACCGCGCTTTTATGGCTACACCTTC. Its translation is CARVPGPRFYGYTF.

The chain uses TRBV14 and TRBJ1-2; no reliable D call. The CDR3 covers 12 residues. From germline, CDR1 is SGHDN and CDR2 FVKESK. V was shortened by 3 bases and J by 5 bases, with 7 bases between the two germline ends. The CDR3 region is CASSQLAYGYTF. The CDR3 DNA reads TGTGCCAGCAGCCAGCTGGCTTATGGCTACACCTTC.

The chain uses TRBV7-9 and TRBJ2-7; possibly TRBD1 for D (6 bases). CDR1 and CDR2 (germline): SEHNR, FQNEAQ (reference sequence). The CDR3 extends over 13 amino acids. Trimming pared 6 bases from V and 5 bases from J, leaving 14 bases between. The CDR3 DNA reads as TGTGCCAGCAGACTCGACAGGCTCGACGAGCAGTACTTC. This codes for CASRLDRLDEQYF.

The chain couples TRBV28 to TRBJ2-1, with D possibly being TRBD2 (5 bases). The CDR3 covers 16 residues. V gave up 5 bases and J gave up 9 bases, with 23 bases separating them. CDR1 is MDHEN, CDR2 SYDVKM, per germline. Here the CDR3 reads CASSPFRVDGKAEQFF. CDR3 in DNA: TGTGCCAGCAGTCCTTTCCGAGTAGACGGGAAGGCTGAGCAGTTCTTC.

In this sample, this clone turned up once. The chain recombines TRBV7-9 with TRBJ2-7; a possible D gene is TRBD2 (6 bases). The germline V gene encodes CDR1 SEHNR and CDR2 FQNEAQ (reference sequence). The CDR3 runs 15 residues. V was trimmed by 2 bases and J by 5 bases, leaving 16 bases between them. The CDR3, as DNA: TGTGCCAGCAGCTTATGGGACTTAAGGGTGGACGAGCAGTACTTC. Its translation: CASSLWDLRVDEQYF.

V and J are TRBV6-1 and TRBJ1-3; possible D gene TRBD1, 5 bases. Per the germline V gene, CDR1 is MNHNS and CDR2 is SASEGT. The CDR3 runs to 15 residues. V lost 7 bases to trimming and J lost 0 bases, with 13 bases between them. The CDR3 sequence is CASKPEQASGNTIYF. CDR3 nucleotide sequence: TGTGCCAGCAAGCCTGAACAGGCCTCTGGAAACACCATATATTTT.

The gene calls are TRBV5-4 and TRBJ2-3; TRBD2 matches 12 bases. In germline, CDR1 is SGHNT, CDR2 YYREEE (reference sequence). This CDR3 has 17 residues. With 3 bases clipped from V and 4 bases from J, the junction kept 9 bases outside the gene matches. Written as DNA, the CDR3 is TGTGCCAGCAGCTCGACCCAACTAGCGGGAGGAGCAGATACGCAGTATTTT. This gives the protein CASSSTQLAGGADTQYF.

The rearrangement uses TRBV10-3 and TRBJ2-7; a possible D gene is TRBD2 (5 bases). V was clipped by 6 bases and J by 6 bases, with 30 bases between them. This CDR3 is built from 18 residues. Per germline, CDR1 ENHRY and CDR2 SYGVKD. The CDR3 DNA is TGTGCCATCAGGGACCCCTTGGGAGAAAGGGCGGACGCTGTCGAGCAGTACTTC. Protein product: CAIRDPLGERADAVEQYF.